This T cell receptor (beta chain) was sequenced during a study of blood T cell repertoires in COVID-19. Overall study context: The samples span acute and convalescent COVID-19 from the United States, Italy and Spain. The analysed material was cDNA or gDNA that came from T cells, B-cell-depleted T cells, or PBMCs.

Sequencing was performed with immunoSEQ multiplex PCR; in TCRdb, only in-frame clones are kept and a portion is missing. The repertoire has approximately 83,000 clones, approximately 80% of them found once; the top ten carry about 10%. Germline-derived CDR1 and CDR2 are SNHLY and FYNNEI. Between the trimmed V and J ends, which lost 3 bases and 4 bases, there was a span of 9 bases. The CDR3 has 14 residues. In this sample, this clone turned up a few times. Material: peripheral blood. This TCR was recovered from a woman of 80 years or more with acute or convalescent COVID-19. The chain is built from TRBV2 and TRBJ2-2; D is perhaps TRBD1 (7 bases). As DNA, the CDR3 is TGTGCCAGCAGTGATCAGGGGGGCACCGGGGAGCTGTTTTTT. Translated, it gives CASSDQGGTGELFF.